The next 25 T cell receptor beta chains were all read from a single sample in a study of neoadjuvant anti-PD-1 for oral cavity cancer. Here immunoSEQ multiplex PCR was the method, and the copy in TCRdb shows in-frame clones only, minus some. The sample contains 14,000 or so clones, around 60% of which appear only once. The input for sequencing was PBMCs, taken before nivolumab (anti-PD-1) treatment. The receptors derive from a person between 40 and 79 years old with oral cavity squamous cell carcinoma.

V gene TRBV6-6 combines with J gene TRBJ1-1, with a possible D match to TRBD1 (5 bases). The CDR3 loop spans 13 amino acids. Trimming took 6 bases from V and 1 from J, leaving 9 bases between them. CDR1 is MNHNY, CDR2 SVGAGI, per germline (reference sequence). CDR3 coding DNA: TGTGCCAGCAGCGGACAAACGAACACTGAAGCTTTCTTT. This gives the protein CASSGQTNTEAFF.

The V and J genes are TRBV5-6 and TRBJ2-5; 11 bases align to TRBD1. V dropped 4 bases and J dropped 6; count of bases not matched to a gene: 5. Germline V gene data show CDR1 as SGHDT and CDR2 as YYEEEE. The CDR3 has 14 amino acids. The CDR3 loop reads CASSLGQGGKTQYF. The CDR3 nucleotides read TGTGCCAGCAGCCTGGGACAGGGGGGAAAGACCCAGTACTTC.

V usage is TRBV7-9 and J usage is TRBJ2-7; 10 positions agree with TRBD1. J gave up 4 bases and V 4 bases, and 7 bases lay outside the gene matches. The length of the CDR3 is 15 residues. Germline lookup yields CDR1 SEHNR and CDR2 FQNEAQ (reference sequence). CDR3 nucleotide sequence: TGTGCCAGCAGCTACGGAGGGGGACAGGGGTACGAGCAGTACTTC. This translates into CASSYGGGQGYEQYF.

The chain couples TRBV19 to TRBJ1-1; 8 bases line up with TRBD1. The CDR3 is made up of 15 amino acids. The V segment lost 4 bases and the J segment 4 bases; nucleotides outside the gene matches: 8. The germline V gene encodes CDR1 LNHDA and CDR2 SQIVND (reference sequence). Written as DNA, the CDR3 is TGTGCCAGTAGTACTCACAGGGGGGTAAGCACTGAAGCTTTCTTT. As protein: CASSTHRGVSTEAFF.

The chain combines TRBV11-2 with TRBJ1-4; weak D call: TRBD1 (6 bases). CDR3 length: 14 residues. Germline lookup yields CDR1 SGHAT and CDR2 FQNNGV. The V end was cut by 4 bases, the J end by 10 bases, with 16 bases between. In DNA, the CDR3 is TGTGCCAGCAGCTCGATACAGGGAACGGTAAAACTGTTTTTT. Translation gives CASSSIQGTVKLFF.

This clone has a single count. V gene TRBV29-1 combines with J gene TRBJ1-2, with 8 bases identical to TRBD1. The CDR3 extends over 12 amino acids. Germline CDR1 is SQVTM and CDR2 is ANQGSEA. V trimming: 5 bases; J trimming: 8 bases; junction bases outside the gene matches: 7. CDR3: CSVPDRDQGYTF. The DNA for the CDR3 is TGCAGCGTTCCGGACAGGGACCAGGGCTACACCTTC. Full variable domain (remainder filled in from reference TRBV29-1 and TRBJ1-2): SAVISQKPSRDICQRGTSLTIQCQVDSQVTMMFWYRQQPGQSLTLIATANQGSEATYESGFVIDKFPISRPNLTFSTLTVSNMSPEDSSIYLCSVPDRDQGYTFGSGTRLTVV.

This clone is a singleton in its sample. The V gene is TRBV5-1, the J gene TRBJ2-5; no definite D call. The germline V and J ends were trimmed by 0 bases and 2 bases, with 8 bases remaining between them. The CDR3 loop spans 14 amino acids. Germline loops: CDR1 SGHRS, CDR2 YFSETQ. The CDR3 DNA reads as TGCGCCAGCAGCTTGGTCGATTATCAAGAGACCCAGTACTTC. Translated: CASSLVDYQETQYF.

This chain uses TRBV7-6 with TRBJ2-3, with 7 bases that match TRBD2. V lost 0 bases, J lost 3 bases, and 3 bases stayed unmatched. CDR1 SGHVS and CDR2 FNYEAQ come from the germline V gene. The CDR3 contains 15 residues. The CDR3 nucleotides are TGTGCCAGCAGCTTAGCCCACGGGGGGACAGATACGCAGTATTTT. It encodes CASSLAHGGTDTQYF.

This rearrangement joins TRBV29-1 to TRBJ1-5, with TRBD1 identical over 10 bases. This CDR3 spans 14 amino acids. V lost 5 bases, J lost 4 bases, and 5 bases stayed unmatched. The germline gives CDR1 SQVTM, CDR2 ANQGSEA. CDR3 DNA: TGCAGCGTTACCGGGACAGGGGTTAATCAGCCCCAGCATTTT. Its protein product is CSVTGTGVNQPQHF.

This clone was seen a single time. The genes are TRBV6-5 and TRBJ1-2; 7 bases agree with TRBD1. The J segment lost 4 bases and the V segment lost 5 bases, leaving 1 base of the junction unmatched. The CDR3 loop spans 12 amino acids. From germline, CDR1 is MNHEY and CDR2 SVGAGI. CDR3 amino acids: CASSDRVYGYTF. CDR3 nucleotides: TGTGCCAGCAGTGACAGGGTCTATGGCTACACCTTC.

V is TRBV6-1 and J is TRBJ2-7; 7 positions agree with TRBD2. This CDR3 spans 14 amino acids. Trimming removed 6 bases from V and 1 base from J; junction bases left unmatched: 6. The germline V gene encodes CDR1 MNHNS and CDR2 SASEGT. The CDR3 sequence: CASRGGGSSYEQYF. For the CDR3, the DNA is TGTGCCAGCAGAGGCGGCGGGAGTTCCTACGAGCAGTACTTC.

This chain links TRBV30 with TRBJ1-1; D not resolved. Germline V gene sequence: CDR1 GTSNPN, CDR2 SVGIG (reference sequence). The CDR3 has 16 amino acids. V was cut by 0 bases and J by 0 bases, with 14 bases left in between. The CDR3 loop is CAWSVLRISLNTEAFF. Here the CDR3 DNA reads TGTGCCTGGAGTGTACTAAGGATCTCCTTGAACACTGAAGCTTTCTTT.

The chain combines TRBV27 with TRBJ2-1; 9 nucleotides align to TRBD2. Germline-derived CDR1 and CDR2 are MNHEY and SMNVEV (reference sequence). The CDR3 sequence is 15 residues long. V was pared by 6 bases and J by 6 bases, with 9 bases of the junction left unmatched. CDR3 coding DNA: TGTGCCAGCAGCACATATAGCGGGAGTGGCAATGAGCAGTTCTTC. Translating it yields CASSTYSGSGNEQFF.

The V call is TRBV7-9, the J call TRBJ2-5; 7 bases are a match to TRBD2. The CDR3 is made up of 15 amino acids. Trimming cost V 1 base and J 1 base; bases outside gene matches: 3. CDR1 and CDR2 from the germline V gene are SEHNR and FQNEAQ (reference sequence). CDR3 nucleotides: TGTGCCAGCAGCTTAGTGGCGGGGGTCCAAGAGACCCAGTACTTC. Encoded protein: CASSLVAGVQETQYF.

There are a few counts of this clone. The V and J genes are TRBV4-1 and TRBJ2-7; possible D gene TRBD2, 7 bases. Trimming pared 0 bases from V and 1 base from J, leaving 19 bases between. This CDR3 is built from 18 residues. Germline V CDR1 and CDR2: MGHRA, YSYEKL. The CDR3 region has the DNA TGCGCCAGCAGCCAAGATCATCTGGTACGGGGGGCGTCCTACGAGCAGTACTTC. Its translation is CASSQDHLVRGASYEQYF.

This sequence joins TRBV30 and TRBJ1-1, with D possibly being TRBD1 (6 bases). CDR3 length equals 12 residues. The germline gives CDR1 GTSNPN, CDR2 SVGIG (reference sequence). V was pared by 4 bases and J by 4 bases, with 10 bases between. CDR3 sequence reads: CAWNRAGTEAFF. CDR3 in DNA: TGTGCCTGGAACAGGGCGGGCACTGAAGCTTTCTTT.

The chain uses TRBV30 and TRBJ1-5, with a possible D match to TRBD1 (5 bases). Trimming took off 0 bases at V and 9 bases at J, with 12 bases between the two ends. Looked up from germline, CDR1 is GTSNPN and CDR2 is SVGIG (reference sequence). The CDR3 extends over 13 amino acids. DNA of the CDR3: TGTGCCTGGAGTGTGGGGGACCAGCGGCCCCAGCATTTT. This translates into CAWSVGDQRPQHF. Combining the CDR3 with reference TRBV30 and TRBJ1-5 gives the whole variable domain SQTIHQWPATLVQPVGSPLSLECTVEGTSNPNLYWYRQAAGRGLQLLFYSVGIGQISSEVPQNLSASRPQDRQFILSSKKLLLSDSGFYLCAWSVGDQRPQHFGDGTRLSIL.

CDR3 nucleotide sequence: TGCGCCAGCAGCTGGAGGGGAAGAGACAGCACAGATACGCAGTATTTT. It encodes CASSWRGRDSTDTQYF. V is TRBV5-1 and J is TRBJ2-3, with a possible D match to TRBD2 (6 bases). The CDR3 sequence is 16 residues long. V lost 3 bases, J lost 0 bases, and 14 bases lay in between. Germline lookup yields CDR1 SGHRS and CDR2 YFSETQ.

The rearrangement uses TRBV5-6 and TRBJ2-3; 10 nucleotides match TRBD2. Germline V gene data show CDR1 as SGHDT and CDR2 as YYEEEE. The junction had 3 bases not matched to a gene; V was cut back by 2 bases and J by 0 bases. There are 16 residues in the CDR3. CDR3 sequence (DNA): TGTGCCAGCAGCTTTGAGACTAGCGGGAGCACAGATACGCAGTATTTT. This gives the protein CASSFETSGSTDTQYF.

This sequence joins TRBV5-1 and TRBJ1-1, with D unresolved. Germline CDR1 reads SGHRS; CDR2 reads YFSETQ. The CDR3 totals 15 residues. Trimming removed 0 bases from V and 1 base from J, with 10 bases in between. This CDR3 is CASSLAGFRNTEAFF. CDR3 nucleotide sequence: TGCGCCAGCAGCTTGGCTGGGTTTCGGAACACTGAAGCTTTCTTT.

The count of this clone is one. The V gene is TRBV28, the J gene TRBJ2-7, with 7 bases identical to TRBD2. The CDR3 extends over 14 amino acids. CDR1 MDHEN and CDR2 SYDVKM come from the germline V gene. V lost 7 bases to trimming and J lost 7 bases; unmatched junction nucleotides: 13. The CDR3 DNA follows: TGTGCCAGCAACACTCAGCGGGGTTTTTCAGAGCAGTACTTC. It specifies CASNTQRGFSEQYF.

This clone has a handful of counts. This chain joins TRBV11-2 and TRBJ1-3; D gene ambiguous. CDR1 and CDR2 (germline): SGHAT, FQNNGV. The CDR3 contains 12 residues. Trimming took off 5 bases at V and 6 bases at J, with 8 bases between the two ends. CDR3 sequence: CASSRPLNTIYF. DNA of the CDR3: TGTGCCAGCAGCCGTCCGTTAAACACCATATATTTT.

This chain links TRBV7-3 with TRBJ2-7; possibly TRBD1 for D (6 bases). Trimming took off 1 base at V and 3 bases at J, with 13 bases between the two ends. The length of the CDR3 is 15 residues. Germline assignment: CDR1 SGHTA and CDR2 FQGTGA. Written as DNA, the CDR3 is TGTGCCAGCAGCTTAAAACGGACAGAGAACTACGAGCAGTACTTC. Residues: CASSLKRTENYEQYF.

This clone was counted a few times. V and J are TRBV5-1 and TRBJ1-4; 11 bases line up with TRBD1. The CDR3 sequence is 16 residues long. The germline CDR1 and CDR2 sequences are SGHRS and YFSETQ. The V segment lost 6 bases and the J segment 7 bases; nucleotides outside the gene matches: 11. The CDR3: CASKAGTGGVIEKLFF. The CDR3 nucleotides are TGCGCCAGCAAGGCCGGGACAGGGGGTGTTATTGAAAAACTGTTTTTT.

The V call is TRBV2, the J call TRBJ2-7; the match to TRBD1 covers 10 bases. The CDR3 covers 14 residues. The V gene end was trimmed by 3 bases and the J gene end by 7 bases; junction bases not matched to a gene: 6. Germline CDR1 SNHLY, CDR2 FYNNEI. Here the CDR3 DNA reads TGTGCCAGCAGTGACGGGACAGGGGAGAGGGAGCAGTACTTC. Residues: CASSDGTGEREQYF.